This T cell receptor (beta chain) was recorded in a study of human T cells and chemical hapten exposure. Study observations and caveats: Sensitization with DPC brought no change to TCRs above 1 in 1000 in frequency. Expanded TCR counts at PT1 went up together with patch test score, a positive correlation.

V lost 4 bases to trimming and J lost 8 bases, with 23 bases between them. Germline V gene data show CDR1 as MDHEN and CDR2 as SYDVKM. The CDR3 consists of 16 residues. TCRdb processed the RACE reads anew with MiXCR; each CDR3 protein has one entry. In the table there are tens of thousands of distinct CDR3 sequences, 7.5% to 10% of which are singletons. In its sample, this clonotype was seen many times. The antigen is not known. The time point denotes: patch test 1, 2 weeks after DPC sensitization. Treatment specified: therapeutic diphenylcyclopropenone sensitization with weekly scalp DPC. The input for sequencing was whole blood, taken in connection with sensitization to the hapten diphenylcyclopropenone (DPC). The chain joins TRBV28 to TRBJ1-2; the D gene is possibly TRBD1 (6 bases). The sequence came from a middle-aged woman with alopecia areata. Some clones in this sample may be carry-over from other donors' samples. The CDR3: CASSSTPLGRGEGYTF. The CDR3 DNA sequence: TGTGCCAGCAGTTCCACCCCGTTGGGCAGGGGAGAGGGCTACACCTTC.